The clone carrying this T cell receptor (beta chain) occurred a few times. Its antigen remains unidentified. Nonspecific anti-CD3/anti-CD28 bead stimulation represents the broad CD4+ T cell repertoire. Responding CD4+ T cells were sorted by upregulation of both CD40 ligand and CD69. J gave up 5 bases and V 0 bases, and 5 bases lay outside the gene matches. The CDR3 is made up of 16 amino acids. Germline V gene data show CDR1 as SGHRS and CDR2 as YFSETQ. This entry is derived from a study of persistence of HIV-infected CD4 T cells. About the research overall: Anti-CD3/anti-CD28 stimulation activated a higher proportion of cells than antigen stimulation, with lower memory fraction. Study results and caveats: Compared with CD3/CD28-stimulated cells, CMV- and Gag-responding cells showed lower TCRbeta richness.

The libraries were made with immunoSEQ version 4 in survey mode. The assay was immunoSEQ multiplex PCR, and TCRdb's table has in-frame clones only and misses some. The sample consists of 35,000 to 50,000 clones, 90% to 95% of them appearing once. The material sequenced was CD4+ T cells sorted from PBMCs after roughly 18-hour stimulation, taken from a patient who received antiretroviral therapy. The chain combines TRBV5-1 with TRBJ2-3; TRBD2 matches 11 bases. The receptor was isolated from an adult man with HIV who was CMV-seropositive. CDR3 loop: CASSLVSGGALDTQYF. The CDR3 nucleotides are TGCGCCAGCAGCTTGGTTAGCGGGGGGGCCTTAGATACGCAGTATTTT.